In this sample, the clone carrying this T cell receptor (beta chain) turned up many times. Its cognate antigen is unknown. Samples came from axillary lymph nodes draining the breast cancer. The data belong to a study of breast tumors, draining lymph nodes, adjacent tissues. Study conclusions and caveats: Tumor and nontumor repertoires were significantly more similar in luminal-like than in basal-like breast cancer.

TCRdb processed the multiplex PCR reads anew with MiXCR; each CDR3 protein has one entry. The sample has nearly 110,000 distinct CDR3 sequences, about 29% seen once; the top ten hold 4.5% to 7%. Trimming removed 8 bases from V and 4 bases from J; junction bases left unmatched: 10. The CDR3 is made up of 15 amino acids. Per the germline V gene, CDR1 is DFQATT and CDR2 is SNEGSKA (reference sequence). The chain combines TRBV20-1 with TRBJ2-3, with 12 bases matching TRBD2. Specimen: axillary lymph node tissue. The sequence was collected from a female donor with breast cancer. Some clones in this sample may be carry-over from other donors' samples. The chain's CDR3 is CSHVRTSGGSDTQYF. CDR3 coding DNA: TGCAGTCACGTCCGTACTAGCGGGGGGTCAGATACGCAGTATTTT.